The present TCR beta chain was sequenced within a study of beta chain features in type 1 diabetes. Study as a whole: Examination of sorted cells across all samples involved around 100,000,000 cells. Regarding the study as a whole: In these data, an HLA type influence on TCRB rearrangement remained unresolved. There were fewer insertions and more deletions at the VDJ junctions of type 1 diabetes patients. Among patients with Type 1 diabetes, TCRB CDR3s were moderately but significantly shorter in every one of the four CD4+ subsets.

In its sample, this clone was seen a few times. Its antigen is unknown. Each donor gave one heparinised blood draw averaging roughly 100 mL. Every bit of the isolated RNA underwent reverse transcription, so sequencing read expressed TCRB transcripts. This table comes from immunoSEQ multiplex PCR, and its TCRdb copy is limited to in-frame clones, with some not included. The sample contains 150,000 to 190,000 clones, under 13% of which appear only once. This CDR3 is built from 14 residues. Trimming took off 2 bases at V and 2 bases at J, with 9 bases between the two ends. Germline CDR1 and CDR2: SGHRS and YFSETQ.

The sample was central memory CD4+ T cells from blood. The V call is TRBV5-1, the J call TRBJ2-3; D gene ambiguous. This sequence was found in a man aged 30 to 45 with type 1 diabetes. The CDR3 loop reads CASSFGVYTDTQYF. CDR3 nucleotides: TGCGCCAGCAGCTTTGGTGTCTACACAGATACGCAGTATTTT.